This TCR beta chain is from a study of blood T cells in healthy people across ages. Then a second PCR, running about 6 to 11 cycles, was carried out with a sample-barcoded 5' primer and a J-beta primer mix. TCRdb recomputed calls from the 5' RACE reads with MiXCR, one row per CDR3 protein. The data contain 1,800,000 or so distinct CDR3 sequences, about 39% of them singletons. Looked up from germline, CDR1 is MNHEY and CDR2 is SVGEGT. This CDR3 spans 15 amino acids. The ends were cut back, 4 bases at V and 5 bases at J, with 17 bases in the middle. This chain joins TRBV6-2 or TRBV6-3 and TRBJ1-1; tentative D call: TRBD1 (5 bases). The sequencing input was blood. The sequence was collected from a human donor in good health. The CDR3 is CASSSQRGSETEAFF. In DNA, the CDR3 is TGTGCCAGCAGTTCCCAAAGGGGTTCGGAGACTGAAGCTTTCTTT.